Reported below is one TCR beta chain. Its antigen is still unknown. Assay: immunoSEQ multiplex PCR; the TCRdb copy retains only in-frame clones and omits some. Found here are 160,000 or so clones, around 81% of them singletons; the top ten hold over 2%. The data stem from a study of cytomegalovirus exposure and HLA in healthy donors. Study background: The 130 or so validation repertoires and the approximately 700 first-cohort repertoires shared a platform, a later analysis reported.

After removal of 0 bases from V and 2 bases from J, the junction contained 7 bases not matched to a gene. Germline assignment: CDR1 SGHRS and CDR2 YFSETQ. This CDR3 contains 18 residues. Study results and caveats: A classifier reportedly called cytomegalovirus status with high sensitivity and specificity. Across donors, most TCRs were seen rarely, yet some public ones were widespread.

The sequenced sample was PBMCs. The sequence derives from a man aged 25-45 years in good health and CMV-seropositive. The chain uses TRBV5-1 and TRBJ2-3; the match to TRBD2 covers 12 bases. Here the CDR3 DNA reads TGCGCCAGCAGCTTGGTGGCTAGCGGGGGGGCCCTCACAGATACGCAGTATTTT. This gives the protein CASSLVASGGALTDTQYF.